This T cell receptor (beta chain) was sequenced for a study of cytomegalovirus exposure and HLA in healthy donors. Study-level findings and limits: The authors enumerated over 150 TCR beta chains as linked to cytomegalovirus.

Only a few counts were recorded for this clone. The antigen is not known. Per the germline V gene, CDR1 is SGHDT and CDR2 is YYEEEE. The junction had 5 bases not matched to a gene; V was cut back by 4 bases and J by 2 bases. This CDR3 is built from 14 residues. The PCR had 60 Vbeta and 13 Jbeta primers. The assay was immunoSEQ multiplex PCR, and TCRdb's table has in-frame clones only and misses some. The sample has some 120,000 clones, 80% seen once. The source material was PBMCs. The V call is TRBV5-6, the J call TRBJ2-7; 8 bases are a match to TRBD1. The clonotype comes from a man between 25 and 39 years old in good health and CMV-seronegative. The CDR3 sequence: CASSVTGGAYEQYF. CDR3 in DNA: TGTGCCAGCAGCGTTACAGGGGGAGCCTACGAGCAGTACTTC.